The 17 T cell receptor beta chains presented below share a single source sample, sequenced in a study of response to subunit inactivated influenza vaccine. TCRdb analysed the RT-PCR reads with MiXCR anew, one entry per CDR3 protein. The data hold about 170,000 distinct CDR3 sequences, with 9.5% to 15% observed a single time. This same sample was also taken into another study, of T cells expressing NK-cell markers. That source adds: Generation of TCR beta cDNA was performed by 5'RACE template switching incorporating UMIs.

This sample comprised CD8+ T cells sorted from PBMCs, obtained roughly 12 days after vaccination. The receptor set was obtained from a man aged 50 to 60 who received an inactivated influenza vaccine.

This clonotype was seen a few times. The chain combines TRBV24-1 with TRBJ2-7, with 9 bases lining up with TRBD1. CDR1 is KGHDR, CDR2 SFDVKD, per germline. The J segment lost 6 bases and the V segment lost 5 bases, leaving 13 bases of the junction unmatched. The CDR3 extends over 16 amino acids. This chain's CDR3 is CATSGPTGTGRAEQYF. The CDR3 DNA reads TGTGCCACCAGTGGCCCGACCGGGACAGGGAGGGCCGAGCAGTACTTC.

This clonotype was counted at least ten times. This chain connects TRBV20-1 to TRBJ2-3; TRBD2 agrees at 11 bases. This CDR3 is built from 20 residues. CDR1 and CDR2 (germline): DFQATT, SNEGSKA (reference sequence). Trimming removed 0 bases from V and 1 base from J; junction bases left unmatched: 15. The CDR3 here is CSARDHQGLNSGGGTDTQYF. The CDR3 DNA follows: TGCAGTGCTAGAGATCATCAGGGGCTCAATAGCGGGGGGGGCACAGATACGCAGTATTTT.

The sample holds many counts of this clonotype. In nucleotides, the CDR3 is TGTGCCAGCAGCCAAGAAGCAGGGAGGTCCCTCTACGAGCAGTACTTC. Its translation is CASSQEAGRSLYEQYF. V usage is TRBV4-2 and J usage is TRBJ2-7; possibly TRBD2 for D (6 bases). Trimming removed 0 bases from V and 3 bases from J, with 15 bases in between. CDR3 length: 16 amino acids. CDR1 is LGHNA, CDR2 YNFKEQ, per germline.

CDR3 loop: CASTGGTGYEQYF. In DNA, the CDR3 is TGTGCCAGCACTGGAGGGACAGGGTACGAGCAGTACTTC. The rearrangement links TRBV2 to TRBJ2-7; TRBD1 agrees at 9 bases. Trimming removed 7 bases from V and 4 bases from J; junction bases left unmatched: 5. This CDR3 is built from 13 residues. CDR1 is SNHLY and CDR2 is FYNNEI in the germline V gene. Full variable domain (missing parts from reference TRBV2 and TRBJ2-7): EPEVTQTPSHQVTQMGQEVILRCVPISNHLYFYWYRQILGQKVEFLVSFYNNEISEKSEIFDDQFSVERPDGSNFTLKIRSTKLEDSAMYFCASTGGTGYEQYFGPGTRLTVT.

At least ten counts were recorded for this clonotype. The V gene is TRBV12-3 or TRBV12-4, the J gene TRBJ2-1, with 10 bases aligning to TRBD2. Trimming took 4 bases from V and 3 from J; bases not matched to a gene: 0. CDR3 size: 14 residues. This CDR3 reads CASSSSGGYNEQFF. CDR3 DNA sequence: TGTGCCAGCAGTTCTAGCGGGGGCTACAATGAGCAGTTCTTC.

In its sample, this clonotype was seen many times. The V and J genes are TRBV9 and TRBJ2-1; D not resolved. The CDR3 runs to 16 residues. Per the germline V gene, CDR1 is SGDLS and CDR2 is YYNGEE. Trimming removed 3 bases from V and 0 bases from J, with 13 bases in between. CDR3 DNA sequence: TGTGCCAGCAGCGGCCACATGTTGGGCTCCTACAATGAGCAGTTCTTC. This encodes CASSGHMLGSYNEQFF.

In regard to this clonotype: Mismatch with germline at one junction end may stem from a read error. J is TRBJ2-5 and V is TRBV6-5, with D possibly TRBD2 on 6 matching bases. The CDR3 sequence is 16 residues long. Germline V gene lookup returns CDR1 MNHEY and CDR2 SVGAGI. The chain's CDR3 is CASSYSTGDGGETKYF. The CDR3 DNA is TGTGCCAGCAGTTACTCGACCGGGGACGGGGGAGAGACCAAGTACTTC.

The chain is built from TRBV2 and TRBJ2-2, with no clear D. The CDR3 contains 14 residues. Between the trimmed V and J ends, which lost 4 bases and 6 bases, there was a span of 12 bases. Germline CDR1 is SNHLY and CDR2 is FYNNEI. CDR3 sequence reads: CASSGTNQAGELFF. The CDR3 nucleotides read TGTGCCAGCAGTGGGACCAATCAAGCCGGGGAGCTGTTTTTT.

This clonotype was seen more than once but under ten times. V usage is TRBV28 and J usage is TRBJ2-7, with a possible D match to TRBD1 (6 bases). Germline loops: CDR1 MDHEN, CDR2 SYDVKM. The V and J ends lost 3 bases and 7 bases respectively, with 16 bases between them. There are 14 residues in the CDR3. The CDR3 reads CASSFQGHPPEQYF. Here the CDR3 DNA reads TGTGCCAGCAGTTTTCAGGGACATCCCCCTGAGCAGTACTTC.

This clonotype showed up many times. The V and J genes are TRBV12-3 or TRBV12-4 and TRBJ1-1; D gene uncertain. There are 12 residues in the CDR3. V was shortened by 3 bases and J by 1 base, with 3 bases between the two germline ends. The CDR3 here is CASSLANTEAFF. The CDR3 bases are TGTGCCAGCAGTTTGGCGAACACTGAAGCTTTCTTT.

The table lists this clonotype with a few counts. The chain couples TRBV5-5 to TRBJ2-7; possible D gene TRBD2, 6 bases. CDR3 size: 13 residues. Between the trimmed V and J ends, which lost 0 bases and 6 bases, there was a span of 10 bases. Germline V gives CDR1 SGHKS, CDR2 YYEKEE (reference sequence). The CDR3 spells CASSLVGTSEQYF. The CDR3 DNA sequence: TGTGCCAGCAGCTTGGTTGGGACTTCCGAGCAGTACTTC.

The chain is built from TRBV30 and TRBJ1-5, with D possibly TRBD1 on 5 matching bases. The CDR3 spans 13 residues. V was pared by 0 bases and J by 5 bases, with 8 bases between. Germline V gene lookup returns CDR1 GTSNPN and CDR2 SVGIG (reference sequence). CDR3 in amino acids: CAWSVQDHQPQHF. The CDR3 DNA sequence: TGTGCCTGGAGTGTACAGGACCATCAGCCCCAGCATTTT.

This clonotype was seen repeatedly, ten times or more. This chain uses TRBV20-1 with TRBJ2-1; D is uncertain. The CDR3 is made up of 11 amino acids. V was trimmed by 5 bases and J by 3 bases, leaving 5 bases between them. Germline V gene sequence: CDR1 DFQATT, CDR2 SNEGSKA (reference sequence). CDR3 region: CSAGYYNEQFF. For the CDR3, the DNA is TGCAGTGCTGGGTACTACAATGAGCAGTTCTTC.

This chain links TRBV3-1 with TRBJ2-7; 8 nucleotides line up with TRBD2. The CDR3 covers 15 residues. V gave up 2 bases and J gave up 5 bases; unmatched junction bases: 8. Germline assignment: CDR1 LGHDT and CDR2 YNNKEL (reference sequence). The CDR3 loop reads CASSQSGGAFHEQYF. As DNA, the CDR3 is TGTGCCAGCAGCCAAAGCGGGGGCGCGTTCCACGAGCAGTACTTC.

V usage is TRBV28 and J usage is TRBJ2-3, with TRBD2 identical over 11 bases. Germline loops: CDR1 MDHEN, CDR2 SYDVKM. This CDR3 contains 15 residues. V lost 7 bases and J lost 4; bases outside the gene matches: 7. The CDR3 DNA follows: TGTGCCAGCACTCTACTAGCGGGAGTTTCAGATACGCAGTATTTT. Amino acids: CASTLLAGVSDTQYF.

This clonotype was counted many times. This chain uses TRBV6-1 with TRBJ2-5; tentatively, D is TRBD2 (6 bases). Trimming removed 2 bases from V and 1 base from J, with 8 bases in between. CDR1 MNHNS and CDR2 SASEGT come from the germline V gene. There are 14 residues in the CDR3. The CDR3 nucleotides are TGTGCCAGCAGTGAACCGGGACTCCAAGAGACCCAGTACTTC. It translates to CASSEPGLQETQYF.

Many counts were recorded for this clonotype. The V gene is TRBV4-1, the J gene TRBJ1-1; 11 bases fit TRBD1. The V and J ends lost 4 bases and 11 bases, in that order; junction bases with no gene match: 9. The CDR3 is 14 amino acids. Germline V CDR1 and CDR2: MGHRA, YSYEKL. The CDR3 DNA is TGCGCCAGCAGCCTCGGACAGGGGGCATCTATGGCTTTCTTT. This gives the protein CASSLGQGASMAFF.